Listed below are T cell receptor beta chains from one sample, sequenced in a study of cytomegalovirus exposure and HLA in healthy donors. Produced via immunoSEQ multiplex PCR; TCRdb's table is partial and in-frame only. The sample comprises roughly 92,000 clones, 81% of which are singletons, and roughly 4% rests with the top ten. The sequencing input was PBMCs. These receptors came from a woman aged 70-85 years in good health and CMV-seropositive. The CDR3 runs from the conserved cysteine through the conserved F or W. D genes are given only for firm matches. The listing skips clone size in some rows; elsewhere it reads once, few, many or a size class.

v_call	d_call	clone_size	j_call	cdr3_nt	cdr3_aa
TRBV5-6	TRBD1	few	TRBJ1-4	TGTGCCAGCAGATACAGGGGTAATGAAAAACTGTTTTTT	CASRYRGNEKLFF
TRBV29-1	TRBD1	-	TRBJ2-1	TGCAGCGGTGGACAGGGGGCAAAGAATGAGCAGTTCTTC	CSGGQGAKNEQFF
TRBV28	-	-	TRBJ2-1	TGTGCCACCACCGGGTCGGGCTCCTACAATGAGCAGTTCTTC	CATTGSGSYNEQFF
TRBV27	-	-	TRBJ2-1	TGTGCCAGCAGCCTTCTGGGTGCGGGACTCGACAATGAGCAGTTCTTC	CASSLLGAGLDNEQFF
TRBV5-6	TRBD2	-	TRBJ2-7	TGTGCCAGCAGCTTTCGGGGGGGTGAGCAGTACTTC	CASSFRGGEQYF
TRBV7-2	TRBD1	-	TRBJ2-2	TGTGCCAGCAGCTTCAAGGGGGCGGACGGGGAGCTGTTTTTT	CASSFKGADGELFF
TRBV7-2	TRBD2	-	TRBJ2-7	TGTGCCAGCAGCAATCGGAACGGGGGGTACGAGCAGTACTTC	CASSNRNGGYEQYF
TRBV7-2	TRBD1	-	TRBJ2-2	TGTGCCAGCAGCCTAGGGGACAGGGGGAACACCGGGGAGCTGTTTTTT	CASSLGDRGNTGELFF
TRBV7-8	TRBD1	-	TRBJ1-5	TGTGCCAGCAGCTTTGGACAGGAGAATCAGCCCCAGCATTTT	CASSFGQENQPQHF
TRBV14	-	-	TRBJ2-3	TGTGCCAGCAGCCAAGGATCGTCGTCGAGGGATACGCAGTATTTT	CASSQGSSSRDTQYF
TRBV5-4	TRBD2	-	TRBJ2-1	TGTGCCAGCAGCCCCAGGACTAGCGCCTACAATGAGCAGTTCTTC	CASSPRTSAYNEQFF
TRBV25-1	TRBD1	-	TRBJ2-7	TGTGCCAGCAGTGACCCAGGGGGTTCCTACGAGCAGTACTTC	CASSDPGGSYEQYF
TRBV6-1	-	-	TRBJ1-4	TGTGCCAGCAGCCCAGCTAATGAAAAACTGTTTTTT	CASSPANEKLFF
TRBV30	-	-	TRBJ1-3	TGTGCCTGGAGTGTACTAGTCTCTGGAAACACCATATATTTT	CAWSVLVSGNTIYF
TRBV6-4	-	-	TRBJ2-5	TGTGCCAGCAGGTACCCGGCTAGCCCCCAAGAGGAGACCCAGTACTTC	CASRYPASPQEETQYF
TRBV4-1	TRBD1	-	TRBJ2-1	TGCGCCAGCAGCCAGCCCGGGACAGGGATTATCTATGAGCAGTTCTTC	CASSQPGTGIIYEQFF
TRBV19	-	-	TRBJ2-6	TGTGCCAGTAGTATCCGCGTCCCCGGGGCCAACGTCCTGACTTTC	CASSIRVPGANVLTF
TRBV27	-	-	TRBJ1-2	TGTGCCAGCAGTTTGGGGCAGCAAGGGGGTAGCTATGGCTACACCTTC	CASSLGQQGGSYGYTF
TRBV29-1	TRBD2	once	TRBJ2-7	TGCAGCGTCCGGACTAGTCGGTGGGAGCAGTACTTC	CSVRTSRWEQYF
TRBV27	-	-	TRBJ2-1	TGTGCCAGCAGTTTATCGGGCGGGGCCCATGAGCAGTTCTTC	CASSLSGGAHEQFF
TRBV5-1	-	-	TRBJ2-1	TGCGCCAGCAGCTTAGGGGGAGGGCTTGACGAGCAGTTCTTC	CASSLGGGLDEQFF
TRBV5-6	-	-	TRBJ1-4	TGTGCCAGCAGCTTTGGGGGGGTAACTAATGAAAAACTGTTTTTT	CASSFGGVTNEKLFF
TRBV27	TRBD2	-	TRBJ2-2	TGTGCCAGCAGTTACGGTCGACTAGCGGGTGCCGGGGAGCTGTTTTTT	CASSYGRLAGAGELFF
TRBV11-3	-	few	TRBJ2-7	TGTGCCAGCAGCTTAGATCATAAGGGAGGTCAGCAGTACTTC	CASSLDHKGGQQYF
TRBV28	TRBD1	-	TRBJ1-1	TGTGCCAGCAGTTTAGGATTTGTTTCACAGGGGGCGTTGGCAGCTTTCTTT	CASSLGFVSQGALAAFF
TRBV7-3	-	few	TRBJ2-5	TGTGCCAGCAGCTTAATGGCGGAAACGACCCAGTACTTC	CASSLMAETTQYF
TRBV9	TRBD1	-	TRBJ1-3	TGTGCCAGCAGCGTATCGACAGGGACCAGCTCTGGAAACACCATATATTTT	CASSVSTGTSSGNTIYF
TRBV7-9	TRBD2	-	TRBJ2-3	TGTGCCACCGGTGGACTAGCGGGAAGACTCACAGATACGCAGTATTTT	CATGGLAGRLTDTQYF
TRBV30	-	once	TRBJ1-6	TGTGCCTGGTCGATGGGGGGGGATTCACCCCTCCACTTT	CAWSMGGDSPLHF
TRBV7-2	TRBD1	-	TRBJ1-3	TGTGCCAGCAGTCGGACAGGGAGAAACACCATATATTTT	CASSRTGRNTIYF
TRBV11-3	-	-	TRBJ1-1	TGTGCCAGCACCCTGGGGGGGGCTACTAGAAGCACTGAAGCTTTCTTT	CASTLGGATRSTEAFF
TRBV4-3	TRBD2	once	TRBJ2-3	TGCGCCAGCAGCCAAGAGGGGGGAACTAGCGCCACCCGGGGAGATACGCAGTATTTT	CASSQEGGTSATRGDTQYF
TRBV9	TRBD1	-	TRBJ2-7	TGTGCCAGCGGGAGGACAGGGGCGGGTGAGCAGTACTTC	CASGRTGAGEQYF
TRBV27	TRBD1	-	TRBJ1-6	TGTGCCAGCAGTTTGATAACGACAGGGGGCGGGTCACCCCTCCACTTT	CASSLITTGGGSPLHF
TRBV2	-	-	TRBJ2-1	TGTGCCAGCAGTGGGGTTGCGGACAATGAGCAGTTCTTC	CASSGVADNEQFF
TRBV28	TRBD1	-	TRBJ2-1	TGTGCCAGCAGTTTATTCCGGGACAGGGGGAAGTATGAGCAGTTCTTC	CASSLFRDRGKYEQFF
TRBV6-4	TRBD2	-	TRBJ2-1	TGTGCCAGCAGTTTACTAGCGGGATGGTACAATGAGCAGTTCTTC	CASSLLAGWYNEQFF
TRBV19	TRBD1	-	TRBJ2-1	TGTGCCAGTAGGGTGGACAGGGACAATGAGCAGTTCTTC	CASRVDRDNEQFF
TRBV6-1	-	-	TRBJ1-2	TGTGCCAGCAGCGACCCGGCGGGGGTCGGCTACACCTTC	CASSDPAGVGYTF
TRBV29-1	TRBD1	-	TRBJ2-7	TGCAGCGTTTGGGACAGGCCCCGGTACGAGCAGTACTTC	CSVWDRPRYEQYF
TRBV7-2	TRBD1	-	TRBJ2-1	TGTGCCAGCAACCAAGGCCCGGGACAGGGCTCCAATGAGCAGTTCTTC	CASNQGPGQGSNEQFF
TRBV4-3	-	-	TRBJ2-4	TGCGCCAGCAGCTCGGGACTGAACGAAAAAAACATTCAGTACTTC	CASSSGLNEKNIQYF
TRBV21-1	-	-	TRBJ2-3	TGTGCCAGCAGCAGCCGTCGGGGGATTCGCACAGATACGCAGTATTTT	CASSSRRGIRTDTQYF
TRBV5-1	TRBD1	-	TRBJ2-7	TGCGCCAGCAGCCTGGACAGGCTCAAGCAGTACTTC	CASSLDRLKQYF
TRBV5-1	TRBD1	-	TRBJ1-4	TGCGCCAGCAGCTTGGAGGGGGCCGATAATGAAAAACTGTTTTTT	CASSLEGADNEKLFF
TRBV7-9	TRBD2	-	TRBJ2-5	TGTGCCAGCAGCCGAATAGCGGGAGAGGGGACCCAGTACTTC	CASSRIAGEGTQYF
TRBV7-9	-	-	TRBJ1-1	TGTTCCAGCAGCTGGCGAGGAGGCTTAAACACTGAAGCTTTCTTT	CSSSWRGGLNTEAFF
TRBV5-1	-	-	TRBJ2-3	TGCGCCAGCAGCTCTGATAGGAGGACAGATACGCAGTATTTT	CASSSDRRTDTQYF
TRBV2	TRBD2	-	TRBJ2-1	TGTGCCAGCCAATCCAGACTAGCGTACAACAATGAGCAGTTCTTC	CASQSRLAYNNEQFF
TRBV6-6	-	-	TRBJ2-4	TGTGCCAGCAGTTTCGGACAGAATCTAGCCAAAAACATTCAGTACTTC	CASSFGQNLAKNIQYF
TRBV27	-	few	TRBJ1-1	TGTGCCAGCAGTCCGGGACAAAAATCGCACACTGAAGCTTTCTTT	CASSPGQKSHTEAFF
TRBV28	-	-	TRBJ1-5	TGTGCCAGCAGTCAAGGCGGGACGAACAATCAGCCCCAGCATTTT	CASSQGGTNNQPQHF
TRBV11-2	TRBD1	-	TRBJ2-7	TGTGCCAGCAGCTTAGTAATCTTTGGCGGGACAGGGGAGGGCGAGCAGTACTTC	CASSLVIFGGTGEGEQYF
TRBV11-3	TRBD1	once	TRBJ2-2	TGTGCCAGCAGCCCTCGACAGGGGAATACCGGGGAGCTGTTTTTT	CASSPRQGNTGELFF
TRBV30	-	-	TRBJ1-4	TGTGCCTGCGACGGACGGGGAGGTGAAAAACTGTTTTTT	CACDGRGGEKLFF